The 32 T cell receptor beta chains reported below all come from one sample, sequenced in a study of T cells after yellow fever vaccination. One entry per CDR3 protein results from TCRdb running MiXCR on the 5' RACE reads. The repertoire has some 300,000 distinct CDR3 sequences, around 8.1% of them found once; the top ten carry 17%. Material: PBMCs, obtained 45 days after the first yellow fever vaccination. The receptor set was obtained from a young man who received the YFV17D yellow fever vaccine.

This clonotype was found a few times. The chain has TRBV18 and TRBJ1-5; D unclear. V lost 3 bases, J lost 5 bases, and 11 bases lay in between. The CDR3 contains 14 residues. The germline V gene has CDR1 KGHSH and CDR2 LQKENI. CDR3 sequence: CASSPSVDYQPQHF. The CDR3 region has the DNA TGTGCCAGCTCACCTTCAGTTGATTATCAGCCCCAGCATTTT.

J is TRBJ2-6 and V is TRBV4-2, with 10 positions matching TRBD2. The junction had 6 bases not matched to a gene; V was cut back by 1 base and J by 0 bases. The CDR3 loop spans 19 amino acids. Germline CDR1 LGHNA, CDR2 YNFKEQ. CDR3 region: CASSQARTSGTSGANVLTF. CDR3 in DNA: TGTGCCAGCAGCCAAGCCCGGACTAGCGGAACCTCTGGGGCCAACGTCCTGACTTTC.

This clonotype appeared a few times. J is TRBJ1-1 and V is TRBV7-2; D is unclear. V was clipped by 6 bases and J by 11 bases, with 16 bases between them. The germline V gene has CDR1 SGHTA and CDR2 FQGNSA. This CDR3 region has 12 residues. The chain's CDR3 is CASRPQLGRAFF. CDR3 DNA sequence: TGTGCCAGCAGACCACAGCTAGGTAGGGCTTTCTTT.

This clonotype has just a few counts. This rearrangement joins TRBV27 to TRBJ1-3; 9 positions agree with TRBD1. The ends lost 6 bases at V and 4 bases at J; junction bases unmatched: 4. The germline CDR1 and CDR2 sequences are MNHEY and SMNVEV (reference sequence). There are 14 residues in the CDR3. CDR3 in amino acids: CASRGQGLGNTIYF. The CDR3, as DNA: TGTGCCAGCAGGGGACAGGGACTAGGAAACACCATATATTTT.

CDR3 DNA sequence: TGCGCCAGCAGCTTGGTCTCGACTAGCGGGGGGCATACGCAGTATTTT. This encodes CASSLVSTSGGHTQYF. The V call is TRBV5-1, the J call TRBJ2-3; 13 bases match TRBD2. CDR3 length: 16 amino acids. The junction had 5 bases not matched to a gene; V was cut back by 0 bases and J by 7 bases. CDR1 is SGHRS, CDR2 YFSETQ, per germline.

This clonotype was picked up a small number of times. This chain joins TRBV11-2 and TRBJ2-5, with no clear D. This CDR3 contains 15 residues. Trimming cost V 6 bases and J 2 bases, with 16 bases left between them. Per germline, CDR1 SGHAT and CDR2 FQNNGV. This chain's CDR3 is CASSNPNGNQETQYF. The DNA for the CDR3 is TGTGCCAGCAGTAACCCTAATGGTAATCAAGAGACCCAGTACTTC. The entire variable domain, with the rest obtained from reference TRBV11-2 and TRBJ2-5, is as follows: EAGVAQSPRYKIIEKRQSVAFWCNPISGHATLYWYQQILGQGPKLLIQFQNNGVVDDSQLPKDRFSAERLKGVDSTLKIQPAKLEDSAVYLCASSNPNGNQETQYFGPGTRLLVL.

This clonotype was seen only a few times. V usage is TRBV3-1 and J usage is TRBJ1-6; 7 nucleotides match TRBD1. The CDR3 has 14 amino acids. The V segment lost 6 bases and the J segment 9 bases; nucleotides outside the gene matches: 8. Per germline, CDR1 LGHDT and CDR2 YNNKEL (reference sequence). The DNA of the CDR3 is TGTGCCAGCAGAGACCGACAGGGTGTTTCACCCCTCCACTTT. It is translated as CASRDRQGVSPLHF. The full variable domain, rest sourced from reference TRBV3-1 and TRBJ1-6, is DTAVSQTPKYLVTQMGNDKSIKCEQNLGHDTMYWYKQDSKKFLKIMFSYNNKELIINETVPNRFSPKSPDKAHLNLHINSLELGDSAVYFCASRDRQGVSPLHFGNGTRLTVT.

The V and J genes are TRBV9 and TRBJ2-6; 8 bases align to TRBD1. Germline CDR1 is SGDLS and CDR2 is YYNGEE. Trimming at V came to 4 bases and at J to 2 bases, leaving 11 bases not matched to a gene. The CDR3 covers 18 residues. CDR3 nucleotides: TGTGCCAGCAGCTCCCTAGACAGGGGATTGGCTGGGGCCAACGTCCTGACTTTC. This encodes CASSSLDRGLAGANVLTF.

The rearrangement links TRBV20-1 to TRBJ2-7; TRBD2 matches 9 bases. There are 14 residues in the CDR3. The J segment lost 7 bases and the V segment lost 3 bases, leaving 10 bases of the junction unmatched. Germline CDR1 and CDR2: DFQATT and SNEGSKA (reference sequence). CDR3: CSASEGGGAGEQYF. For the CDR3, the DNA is TGCAGTGCTAGTGAGGGCGGGGGGGCAGGTGAGCAGTACTTC.

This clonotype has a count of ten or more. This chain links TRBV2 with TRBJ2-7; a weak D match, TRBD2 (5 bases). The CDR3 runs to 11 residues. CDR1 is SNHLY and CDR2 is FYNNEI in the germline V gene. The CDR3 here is CAIGEGSEQYF. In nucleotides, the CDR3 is TGTGCAATCGGCGAGGGTTCCGAGCAGTACTTC.

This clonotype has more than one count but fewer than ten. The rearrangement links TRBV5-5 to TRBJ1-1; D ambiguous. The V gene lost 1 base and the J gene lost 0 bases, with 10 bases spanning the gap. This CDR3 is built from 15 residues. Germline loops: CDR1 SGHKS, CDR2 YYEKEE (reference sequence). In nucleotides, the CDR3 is TGTGCCAGCAGCTTGTTGGTCGACATGAACACTGAAGCTTTCTTT. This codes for CASSLLVDMNTEAFF.

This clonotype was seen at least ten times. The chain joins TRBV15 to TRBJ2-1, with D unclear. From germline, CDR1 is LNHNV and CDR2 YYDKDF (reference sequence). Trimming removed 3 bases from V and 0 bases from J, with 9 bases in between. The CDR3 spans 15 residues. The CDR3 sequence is CATSSVDSSYNEQFF. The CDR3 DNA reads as TGTGCCACCAGCAGTGTAGACTCCTCCTACAATGAGCAGTTCTTC.

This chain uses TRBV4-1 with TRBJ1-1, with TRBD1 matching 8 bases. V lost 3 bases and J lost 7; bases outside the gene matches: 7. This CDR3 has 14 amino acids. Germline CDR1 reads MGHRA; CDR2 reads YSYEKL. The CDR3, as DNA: TGCGCCAGCAGCCAGGGCAGGGGGCGGAGTGAAGCTTTCTTT. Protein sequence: CASSQGRGRSEAFF.

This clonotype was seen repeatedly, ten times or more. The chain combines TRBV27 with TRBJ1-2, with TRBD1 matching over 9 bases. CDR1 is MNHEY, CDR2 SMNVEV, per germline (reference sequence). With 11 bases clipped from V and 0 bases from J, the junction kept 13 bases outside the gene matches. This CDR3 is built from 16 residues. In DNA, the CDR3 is TGTGCCGCGGCCCCCGGGACAGGGACTTCTAACTATGGCTACACCTTC. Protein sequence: CAAAPGTGTSNYGYTF.

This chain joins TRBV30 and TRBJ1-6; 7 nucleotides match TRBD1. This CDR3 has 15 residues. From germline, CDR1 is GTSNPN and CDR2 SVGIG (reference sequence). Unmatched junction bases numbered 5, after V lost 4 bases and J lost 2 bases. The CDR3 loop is CAWTTGTAYNSPLHF. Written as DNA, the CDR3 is TGTGCCTGGACAACCGGGACAGCCTATAATTCACCCCTCCACTTT.

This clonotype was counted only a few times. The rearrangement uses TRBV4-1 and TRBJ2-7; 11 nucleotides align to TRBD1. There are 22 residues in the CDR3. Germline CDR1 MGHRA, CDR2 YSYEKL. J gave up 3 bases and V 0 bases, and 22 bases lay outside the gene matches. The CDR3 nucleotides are TGCGCCAGCAGCCAAGATTTACTTTCTGTGTGGGACAGGGGGGGACTTAGCTACGAGCAGTACTTC. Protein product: CASSQDLLSVWDRGGLSYEQYF.

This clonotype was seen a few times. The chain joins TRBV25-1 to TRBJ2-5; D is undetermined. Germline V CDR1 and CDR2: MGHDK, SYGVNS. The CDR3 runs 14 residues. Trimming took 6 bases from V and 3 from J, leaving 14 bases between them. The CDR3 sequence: CASSAIATEETQYF. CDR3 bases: TGTGCCAGCAGCGCGATCGCGACCGAAGAGACCCAGTACTTC.

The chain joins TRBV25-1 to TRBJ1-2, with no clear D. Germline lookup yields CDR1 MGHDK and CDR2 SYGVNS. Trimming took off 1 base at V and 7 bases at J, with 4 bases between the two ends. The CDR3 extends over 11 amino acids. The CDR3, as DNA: TGTGCCAGCAGTGAATCCAGTGGCTACACCTTC. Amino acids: CASSESSGYTF.

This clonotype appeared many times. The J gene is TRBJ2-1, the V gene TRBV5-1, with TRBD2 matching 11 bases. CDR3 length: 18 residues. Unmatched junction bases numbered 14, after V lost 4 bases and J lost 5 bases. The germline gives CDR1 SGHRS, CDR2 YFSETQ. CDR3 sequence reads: CASSTGGVAGGLNNEQFF. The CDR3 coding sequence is TGCGCCAGCAGCACCGGCGGAGTAGCGGGGGGGCTGAACAATGAGCAGTTCTTC.

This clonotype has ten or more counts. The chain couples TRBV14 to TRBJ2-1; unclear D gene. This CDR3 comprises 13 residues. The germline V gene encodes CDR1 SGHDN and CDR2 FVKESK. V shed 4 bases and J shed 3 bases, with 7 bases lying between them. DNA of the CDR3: TGTGCCAGCAGCCCTCTAGACTACAATGAGCAGTTCTTC. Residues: CASSPLDYNEQFF. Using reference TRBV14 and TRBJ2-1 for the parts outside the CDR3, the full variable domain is EAGVTQFPSHSVIEKGQTVTLRCDPISGHDNLYWYRRVMGKEIKFLLHFVKESKQDESGMPNNRFLAERTGGTYSTLKVQPAELEDSGVYFCASSPLDYNEQFFGPGTRLTVL.

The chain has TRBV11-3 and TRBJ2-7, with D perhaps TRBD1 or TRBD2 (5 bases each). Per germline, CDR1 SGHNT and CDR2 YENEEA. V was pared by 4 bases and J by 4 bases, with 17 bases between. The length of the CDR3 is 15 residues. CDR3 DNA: TGTGCCAGCAGCTATGGGACCCCCGGGCGATACGAGCAGTACTTC. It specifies CASSYGTPGRYEQYF.

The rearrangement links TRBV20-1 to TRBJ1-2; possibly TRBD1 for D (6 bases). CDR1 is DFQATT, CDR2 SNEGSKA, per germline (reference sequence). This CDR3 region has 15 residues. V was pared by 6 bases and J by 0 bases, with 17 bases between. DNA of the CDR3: TGCAGTGCCATTAACCGGGACAAGGCTAACTATGGCTACACCTTC. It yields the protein CSAINRDKANYGYTF.

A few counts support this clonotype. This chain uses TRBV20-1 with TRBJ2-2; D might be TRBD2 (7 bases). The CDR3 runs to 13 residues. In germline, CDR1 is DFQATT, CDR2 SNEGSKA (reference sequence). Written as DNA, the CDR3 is TGCGGGTGGGGCGGGGGCCTCACCGGGGAGCTGTTTTTT. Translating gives CGWGGGLTGELFF.

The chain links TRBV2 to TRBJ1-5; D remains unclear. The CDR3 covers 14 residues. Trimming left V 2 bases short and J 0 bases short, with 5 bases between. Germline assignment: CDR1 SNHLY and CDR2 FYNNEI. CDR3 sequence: CASSELSSNQPQHF. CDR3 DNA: TGTGCCAGCAGTGAACTTAGTAGCAATCAGCCCCAGCATTTT.

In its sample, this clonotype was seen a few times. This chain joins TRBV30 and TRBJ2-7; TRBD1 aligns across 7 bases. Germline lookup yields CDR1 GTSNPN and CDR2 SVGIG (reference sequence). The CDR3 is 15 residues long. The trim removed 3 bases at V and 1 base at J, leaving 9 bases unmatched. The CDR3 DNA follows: TGTGCCTGGAGCCCTATCCGGACAGGTTCCTACGAGCAGTACTTC. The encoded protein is CAWSPIRTGSYEQYF.

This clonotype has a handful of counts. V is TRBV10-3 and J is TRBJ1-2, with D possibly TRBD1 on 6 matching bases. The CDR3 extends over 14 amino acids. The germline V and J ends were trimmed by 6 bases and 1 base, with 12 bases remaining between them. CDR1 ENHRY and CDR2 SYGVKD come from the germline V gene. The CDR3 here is CAIRRQDRNYGYTF. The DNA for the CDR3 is TGTGCCATCAGGCGACAGGATCGTAACTATGGCTACACCTTC.

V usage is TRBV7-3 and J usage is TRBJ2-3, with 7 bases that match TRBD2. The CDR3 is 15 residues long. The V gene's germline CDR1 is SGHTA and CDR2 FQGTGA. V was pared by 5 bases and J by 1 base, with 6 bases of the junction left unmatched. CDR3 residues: CASSPSGPRTDTQYF. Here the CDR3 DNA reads TGTGCCAGCAGCCCTAGCGGCCCACGCACAGATACGCAGTATTTT.

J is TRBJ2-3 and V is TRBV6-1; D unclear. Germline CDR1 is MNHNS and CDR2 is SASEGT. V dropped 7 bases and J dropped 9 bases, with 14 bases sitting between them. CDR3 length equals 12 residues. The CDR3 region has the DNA TGTGCCAGCATTGCGGCGGCCCGGACGCAGTATTTT. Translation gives CASIAAARTQYF.

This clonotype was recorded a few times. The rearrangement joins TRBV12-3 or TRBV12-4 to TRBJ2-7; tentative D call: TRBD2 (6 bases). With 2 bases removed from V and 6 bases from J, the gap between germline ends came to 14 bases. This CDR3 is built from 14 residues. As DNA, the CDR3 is TGTGCCAGCAGTTTAATGAAACTGCGGGGCGAGCAGTACTTC. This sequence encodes CASSLMKLRGEQYF.

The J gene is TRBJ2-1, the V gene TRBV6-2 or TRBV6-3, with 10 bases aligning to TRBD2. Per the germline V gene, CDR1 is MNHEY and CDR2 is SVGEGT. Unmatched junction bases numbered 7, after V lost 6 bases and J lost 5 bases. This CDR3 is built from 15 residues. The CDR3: CASSWTSGDNNEQFF. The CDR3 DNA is TGTGCCAGCAGCTGGACTAGCGGCGACAACAATGAGCAGTTCTTC.

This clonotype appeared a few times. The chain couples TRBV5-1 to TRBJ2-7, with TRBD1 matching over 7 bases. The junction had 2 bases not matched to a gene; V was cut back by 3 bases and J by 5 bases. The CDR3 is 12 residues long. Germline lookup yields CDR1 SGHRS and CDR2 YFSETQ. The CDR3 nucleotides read TGCGCCAGCAGCTCACAGGGGAACGAGCAGTACTTC. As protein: CASSSQGNEQYF.

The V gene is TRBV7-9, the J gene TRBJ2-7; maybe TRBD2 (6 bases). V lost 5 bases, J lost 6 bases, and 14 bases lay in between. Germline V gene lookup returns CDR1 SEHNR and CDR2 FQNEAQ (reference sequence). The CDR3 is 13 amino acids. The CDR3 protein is CASSQDGSGEQYV. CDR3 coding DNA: TGTGCCAGCAGCCAGGACGGGAGCGGCGAGCAGTACGTC.